This T cell receptor (beta chain) comes out of a study of blood T cell repertoires in COVID-19. Study information: The cDNA or gDNA used as material had been derived from T cells, B-cell-depleted T cells, or PBMCs.

The CDR3 extends over 16 residues, inclusive of both ends. Clones were sequenced by immunoSEQ multiplex PCR, and TCRdb holds only the in-frame ones, with some missing. Of about 220,000 clones listed, 83% are singletons. This clone was seen a few times. Because the CDR3's place on the DNA is in doubt, the DNA is left out and the CDR3 is given as listed by TCRdb. The rearrangement uses TRBV21-1 and TRBJ1-2; TRBD1, the table's D call, was not compared with the DNA. TRBV21-1 is termed a pseudogene. The receptor was isolated from a woman in her thirties or forties with active or convalescent COVID-19. Source material: peripheral blood. CDR3 in amino acids: CASSKVGQGAHYGYTF.